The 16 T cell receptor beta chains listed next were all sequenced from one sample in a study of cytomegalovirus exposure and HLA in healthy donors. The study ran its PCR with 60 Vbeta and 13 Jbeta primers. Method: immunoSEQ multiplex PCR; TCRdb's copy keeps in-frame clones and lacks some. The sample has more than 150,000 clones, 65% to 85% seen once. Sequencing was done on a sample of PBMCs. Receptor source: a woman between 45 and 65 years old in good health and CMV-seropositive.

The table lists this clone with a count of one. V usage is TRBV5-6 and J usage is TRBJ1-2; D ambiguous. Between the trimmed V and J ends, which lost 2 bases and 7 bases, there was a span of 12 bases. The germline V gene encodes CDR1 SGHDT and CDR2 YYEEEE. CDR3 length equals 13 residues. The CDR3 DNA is TGTGCCAGCAGCTTTAGGAGGGATGGTGGCTACACCTTC. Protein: CASSFRRDGGYTF. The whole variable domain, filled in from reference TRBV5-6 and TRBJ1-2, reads DAGVTQSPTHLIKTRGQQVTLRCSPKSGHDTVSWYQQALGQGPQFIFQYYEEEERQRGNFPDRFSGHQFPNYSSELNVNALLLGDSALYLCASSFRRDGGYTFGSGTRLTVV.

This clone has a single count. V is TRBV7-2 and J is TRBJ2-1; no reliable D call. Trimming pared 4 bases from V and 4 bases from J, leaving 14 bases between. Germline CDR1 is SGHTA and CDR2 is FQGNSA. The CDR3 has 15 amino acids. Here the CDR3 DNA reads TGTGCCAGCAGCTCATACAGACCTTCTTACAATGAGCAGTTCTTC. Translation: CASSSYRPSYNEQFF.

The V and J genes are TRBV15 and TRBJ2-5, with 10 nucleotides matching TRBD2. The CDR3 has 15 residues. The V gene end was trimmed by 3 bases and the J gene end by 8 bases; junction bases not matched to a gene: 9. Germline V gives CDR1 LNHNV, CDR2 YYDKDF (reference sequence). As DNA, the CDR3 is TGTGCCACCAGCAGGGGCGGGACTAGCGCCGCTACCCAGTACTTC. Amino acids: CATSRGGTSAATQYF.

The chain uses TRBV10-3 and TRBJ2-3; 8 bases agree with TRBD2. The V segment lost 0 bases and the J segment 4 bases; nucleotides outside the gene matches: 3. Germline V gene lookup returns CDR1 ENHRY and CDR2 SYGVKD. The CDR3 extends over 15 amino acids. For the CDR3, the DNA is TGTGCCATCAGTGAGTCAGTCGGGGGGGCAGATACGCAGTATTTT. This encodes CAISESVGGADTQYF.

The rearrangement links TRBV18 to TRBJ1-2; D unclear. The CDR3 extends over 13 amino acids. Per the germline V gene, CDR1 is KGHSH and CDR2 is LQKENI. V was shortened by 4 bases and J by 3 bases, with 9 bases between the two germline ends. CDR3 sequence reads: CASSHQVDYGYTF. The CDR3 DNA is TGTGCCAGCTCACATCAGGTAGACTATGGCTACACCTTC.

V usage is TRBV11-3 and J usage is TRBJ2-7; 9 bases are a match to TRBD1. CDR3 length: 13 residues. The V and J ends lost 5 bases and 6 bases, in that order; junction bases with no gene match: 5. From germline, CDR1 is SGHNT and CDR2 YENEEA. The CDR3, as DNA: TGTGCCAGCAGCGGGACAGGGTCCCCCGAGCAGTACTTC. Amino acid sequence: CASSGTGSPEQYF.

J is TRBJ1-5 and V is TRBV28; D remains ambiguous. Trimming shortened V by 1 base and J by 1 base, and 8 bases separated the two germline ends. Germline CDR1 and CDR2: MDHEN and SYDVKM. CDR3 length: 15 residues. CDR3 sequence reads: CASSLSLGSNQPQHF. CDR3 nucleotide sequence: TGTGCCAGCAGTTTATCCCTAGGAAGCAATCAGCCCCAGCATTTT. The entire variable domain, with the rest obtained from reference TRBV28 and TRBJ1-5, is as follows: DVKVTQSSRYLVKRTGEKVFLECVQDMDHENMFWYRQDPGLGLRLIYFSYDVKMKEKGDIPEGYSVSREKKERFSLILESASTNQTSMYLCASSLSLGSNQPQHFGDGTRLSIL.

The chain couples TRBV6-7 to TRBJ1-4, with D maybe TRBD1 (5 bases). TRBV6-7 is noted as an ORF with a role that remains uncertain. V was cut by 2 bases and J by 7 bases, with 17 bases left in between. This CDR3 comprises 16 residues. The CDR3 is CASSYLKTVEGEKLFF. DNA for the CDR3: TGTGCCAGCAGTTACCTAAAGACAGTGGAAGGTGAAAAACTGTTTTTT.

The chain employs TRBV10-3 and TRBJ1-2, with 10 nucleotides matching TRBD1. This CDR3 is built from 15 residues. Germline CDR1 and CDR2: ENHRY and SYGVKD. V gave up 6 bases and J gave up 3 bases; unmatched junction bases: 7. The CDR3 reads CAIRDRDRGDYGYTF. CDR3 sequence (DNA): TGTGCCATCAGGGACCGGGACAGGGGTGACTATGGCTACACCTTC.

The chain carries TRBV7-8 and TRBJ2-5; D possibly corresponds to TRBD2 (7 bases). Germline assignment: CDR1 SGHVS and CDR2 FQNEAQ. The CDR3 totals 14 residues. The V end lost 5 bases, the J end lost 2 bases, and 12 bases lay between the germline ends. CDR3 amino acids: CASSRGDTQETQYF. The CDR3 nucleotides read TGTGCCAGCAGCCGGGGGGACACGCAAGAGACCCAGTACTTC.

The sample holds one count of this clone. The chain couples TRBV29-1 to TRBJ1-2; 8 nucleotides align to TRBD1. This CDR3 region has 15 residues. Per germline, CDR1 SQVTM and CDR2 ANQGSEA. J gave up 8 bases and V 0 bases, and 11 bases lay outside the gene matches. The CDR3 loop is CSVEDRPGGARGYTF. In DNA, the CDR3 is TGCAGCGTTGAAGATCGGCCAGGGGGCGCGAGGGGCTACACCTTC.

The CDR3 region has the DNA TGTGCCAGCAGCTTAAGACAGGGGGCGGGAAACACTGAAGCTTTCTTT. This codes for CASSLRQGAGNTEAFF. The chain couples TRBV7-2 to TRBJ1-1; 10 bases agree with TRBD1. The germline CDR1 and CDR2 sequences are SGHTA and FQGNSA. V shed 2 bases and J 2 bases; nucleotides not matched to a gene: 5. CDR3 length equals 16 residues.

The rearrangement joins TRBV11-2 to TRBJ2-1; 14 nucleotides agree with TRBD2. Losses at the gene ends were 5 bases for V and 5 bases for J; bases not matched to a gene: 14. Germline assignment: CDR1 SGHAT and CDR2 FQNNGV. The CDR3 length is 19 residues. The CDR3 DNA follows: TGTGCCAGCAGCCCGGGACTAGCGGGAGTCACTGGGGTGAACAATGAGCAGTTCTTC. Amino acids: CASSPGLAGVTGVNNEQFF. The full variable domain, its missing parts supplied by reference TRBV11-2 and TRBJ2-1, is EAGVAQSPRYKIIEKRQSVAFWCNPISGHATLYWYQQILGQGPKLLIQFQNNGVVDDSQLPKDRFSAERLKGVDSTLKIQPAKLEDSAVYLCASSPGLAGVTGVNNEQFFGPGTRLTVL.

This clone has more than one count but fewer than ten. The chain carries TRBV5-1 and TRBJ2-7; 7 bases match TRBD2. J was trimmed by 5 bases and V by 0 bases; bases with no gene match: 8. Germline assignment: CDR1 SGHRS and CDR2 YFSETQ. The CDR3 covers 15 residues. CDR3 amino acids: CASSLGLRESNEQYF. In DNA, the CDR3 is TGCGCCAGCAGCTTGGGACTGCGGGAGTCCAACGAGCAGTACTTC. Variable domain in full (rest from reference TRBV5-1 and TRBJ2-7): KAGVTQTPRYLIKTRGQQVTLSCSPISGHRSVSWYQQTPGQGLQFLFEYFSETQRNKGNFPGRFSGRQFSNSRSEMNVSTLELGDSALYLCASSLGLRESNEQYFGPGTRLTVT.

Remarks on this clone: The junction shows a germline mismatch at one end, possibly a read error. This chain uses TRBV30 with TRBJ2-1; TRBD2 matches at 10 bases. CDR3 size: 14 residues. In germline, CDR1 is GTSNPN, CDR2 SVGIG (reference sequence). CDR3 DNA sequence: TGTGCCTGGAGCGGACTAGCGGAATACAATGAACAGTTCTTC. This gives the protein CAWSGLAEYNEQFF.

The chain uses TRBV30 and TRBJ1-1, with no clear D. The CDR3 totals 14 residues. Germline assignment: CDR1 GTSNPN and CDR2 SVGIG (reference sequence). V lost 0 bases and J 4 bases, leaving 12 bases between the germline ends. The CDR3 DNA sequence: TGTGCCTGGAGTGTATATCTTCCTACCACTGAAGCTTTCTTT. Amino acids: CAWSVYLPTTEAFF. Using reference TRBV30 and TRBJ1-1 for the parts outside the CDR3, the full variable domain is SQTIHQWPATLVQPVGSPLSLECTVEGTSNPNLYWYRQAAGRGLQLLFYSVGIGQISSEVPQNLSASRPQDRQFILSSKKLLLSDSGFYLCAWSVYLPTTEAFFGQGTRLTVV.